These 30 T cell receptor beta chains share one sample of origin, sequenced in a study of blood T cell repertoires in COVID-19. The data were produced by immunoSEQ multiplex PCR, yet TCRdb's version contains in-frame clones alone and is incomplete. The sample lists about 90,000 clones; around 87% were seen once. The sample was peripheral blood. These TCRs come from a human donor in a cohort sampled during active COVID-19.

This clone turned up a few times. The chain recombines TRBV11-1 with TRBJ1-1; 7 bases map to TRBD1. The junction had 13 bases not matched to a gene; V was cut back by 6 bases and J by 6 bases. Looked up from germline, CDR1 is SGHAT and CDR2 is FQDESV (reference sequence). The CDR3 consists of 15 residues. CDR3 nucleotides: TGTGCCAGCAGGACAGGGCCCACGATTGTCGCTGAAGCTTTCTTT. Protein product: CASRTGPTIVAEAFF.

The rearrangement uses TRBV12-5 and TRBJ1-2; 10 bases map to TRBD1. Unmatched junction bases numbered 8, after V lost 5 bases and J lost 2 bases. The length of the CDR3 is 16 residues. Germline V gene lookup returns CDR1 LGHNT and CDR2 FRNRAP. The CDR3 spells CASGKRTGGRNYGYTF. DNA of the CDR3: TGTGCTAGTGGTAAGAGGACAGGGGGACGAAACTATGGCTACACCTTC.

This clone was seen only once. This chain uses TRBV5-1 with TRBJ1-1; possibly TRBD1 for D (5 bases). V was shortened by 4 bases and J by 5 bases, with 18 bases between the two germline ends. Germline V gives CDR1 SGHRS, CDR2 YFSETQ. This CDR3 contains 15 residues. The CDR3 nucleotides read TGCGCCAGCAGCGTACTTCAGGGTCGAGAGACTGAAGCTTTCTTT. Encoded protein: CASSVLQGRETEAFF.

Worth noting for this clone: The same CDR3 also results from other DNA sequences found in this sample. The V and J genes are TRBV18 and TRBJ2-5; tentative D call: TRBD1 (5 bases). From germline, CDR1 is KGHSH and CDR2 LQKENI. V was cut by 3 bases and J by 2 bases, with 7 bases left in between. This CDR3 is built from 13 residues. The chain's CDR3 is CASSPGLQETQYF. The DNA of the CDR3 is TGTGCCAGCTCACCGGGGCTACAAGAGACCCAGTACTTC.

This clone was seen a few times. The CDR3, as DNA: TGTGCCAGCAGCAAGCCGGGACAGCGCGAGCAGTACTTC. Amino acids: CASSKPGQREQYF. The chain links TRBV5-4 to TRBJ2-7, with 7 nucleotides matching TRBD1. This CDR3 region has 13 residues. V was clipped by 4 bases and J by 6 bases; unmatched bases: 7. CDR1 and CDR2 from the germline V gene are SGHNT and YYREEE (reference sequence).

This chain joins TRBV5-1 and TRBJ2-1; 10 nucleotides match TRBD2. Germline loops: CDR1 SGHRS, CDR2 YFSETQ. V dropped 0 bases and J dropped 9; count of bases not matched to a gene: 6. The CDR3 contains 15 residues. CDR3 amino acids: CASSLVSSGGSEQFF. The CDR3 DNA is TGCGCCAGCAGCTTGGTCTCTAGCGGGGGTAGTGAGCAGTTCTTC.

This clone was recorded once. This rearrangement joins TRBV9 to TRBJ2-2, with 7 bases matching TRBD2. Germline-derived CDR1 and CDR2 are SGDLS and YYNGEE. V lost 0 bases to trimming and J lost 6 bases; unmatched junction nucleotides: 5. The CDR3 is 15 amino acids. CDR3 in DNA: TGTGCCAGCAGCGTAGTGGGGGGGATCTCCGGGGAGCTGTTTTTT. Translation: CASSVVGGISGELFF.

The V call is TRBV19, the J call TRBJ1-1; 7 nucleotides align to TRBD1. CDR1 and CDR2 from the germline V gene are LNHDA and SQIVND (reference sequence). The CDR3 is 16 amino acids. Trimming cost V 5 bases and J 6 bases; bases outside gene matches: 15. The CDR3 DNA reads as TGTGCCAGTAGTCCCACGGGACAGATGGAAAGGGCTGAAGCTTTCTTT. Translating gives CASSPTGQMERAEAFF.

This chain connects TRBV10-3 to TRBJ2-2; D is possibly TRBD2 (6 bases). The CDR3 has 14 residues. The V end lost 5 bases, the J end lost 5 bases, and 12 bases lay between the germline ends. Germline lookup yields CDR1 ENHRY and CDR2 SYGVKD. The DNA of the CDR3 is TGTGCCATCAGTAGGACGGCGGGAACCGGGGAGCTGTTTTTT. Translating gives CAISRTAGTGELFF.

This clone was seen a single time. The chain recombines TRBV28 with TRBJ1-5; possibly TRBD1 for D (5 bases). The V end was cut by 3 bases, the J end by 2 bases, with 11 bases between. This CDR3 spans 15 amino acids. Germline V gives CDR1 MDHEN, CDR2 SYDVKM. CDR3 bases: TGTGCCAGCAGTTTGCGGGGGGTAGGCAATCAGCCCCAGCATTTT. Protein: CASSLRGVGNQPQHF.

V usage is TRBV7-2 and J usage is TRBJ2-2; the D is unclear. The V end was cut by 2 bases, the J end by 2 bases, with 6 bases between. This CDR3 contains 14 residues. Germline assignment: CDR1 SGHTA and CDR2 FQGNSA. This CDR3 reads CASSLNSNTGELFF. The CDR3 DNA reads as TGTGCCAGCAGCTTAAACAGTAACACCGGGGAGCTGTTTTTT.

V is TRBV19 and J is TRBJ2-1, with 12 bases fitting TRBD2. Germline CDR1 LNHDA, CDR2 SQIVND (reference sequence). The CDR3 runs 15 residues. V shed 7 bases, J shed 3 bases, and the junction held 4 bases outside the gene matches. Here the CDR3 reads CASTLAGGSYNEQFF. CDR3 coding DNA: TGTGCCAGTACCCTAGCGGGGGGGAGCTACAATGAGCAGTTCTTC.

The J gene is TRBJ2-4, the V gene TRBV5-1; 8 nucleotides match TRBD1. Losses at the gene ends were 4 bases for V and 3 bases for J; bases not matched to a gene: 3. The CDR3 loop spans 14 amino acids. CDR1 and CDR2 (germline): SGHRS, YFSETQ. The CDR3 DNA follows: TGCGCCAGCAGCAGGGGACAGGACAAAAACATTCAGTACTTC. Residues: CASSRGQDKNIQYF.

The chain has TRBV5-5 and TRBJ1-5, with TRBD1 as a possible D gene (6 bases). Germline CDR1 SGHKS, CDR2 YYEKEE (reference sequence). The CDR3 is made up of 14 amino acids. V shed 4 bases and J shed 7 bases, with 15 bases lying between them. The CDR3 DNA follows: TGTGCCAGCAGCCTACAGGGATCGAGCCAGCCCCAGCATTTT. This gives the protein CASSLQGSSQPQHF.

The V gene is TRBV7-3, the J gene TRBJ2-1; 14 bases are a match to TRBD2. Germline lookup yields CDR1 SGHTA and CDR2 FQGTGA. The trim removed 1 base at V and 2 bases at J, leaving 7 bases unmatched. CDR3 length equals 19 residues. CDR3 sequence reads: CASSLRGLAGVPPYNEQFF. The DNA for the CDR3 is TGTGCCAGCAGCTTAAGGGGACTAGCGGGGGTGCCTCCCTACAATGAGCAGTTCTTC.

The V call is TRBV6-1, the J call TRBJ2-6; D remains ambiguous. The CDR3 loop spans 15 amino acids. Germline CDR1 reads MNHNS; CDR2 reads SASEGT. Trimming removed 3 bases at V and 3 bases at J, with 9 bases between. CDR3 sequence: CASSDIGRGANVLTF. CDR3 bases: TGTGCCAGCAGTGACATCGGTCGTGGGGCCAACGTCCTGACTTTC.

The gene calls are TRBV7-3 and TRBJ2-1, with D possibly matching TRBD1 (5 bases). The CDR3 extends over 14 amino acids. Germline V gene data show CDR1 as SGHTA and CDR2 as FQGTGA. V gave up 5 bases and J gave up 5 bases, with 13 bases separating them. The CDR3 sequence is CASSVSRGNNEQFF. CDR3 DNA sequence: TGTGCCAGCAGCGTCAGTAGGGGTAACAATGAGCAGTTCTTC.

Concerning this clone itself: An end of the junction does not agree with germline; a read error may underlie this. The genes are TRBV18 and TRBJ1-1; D not certain. Germline loops: CDR1 KGHSH, CDR2 LQKENI. The CDR3 covers 14 residues. CDR3 amino acids: CASSPEGQNAEAFF. Written as DNA, the CDR3 is TGTGCCAGCTCACCAGAGGGTCAGAACGCTGAAGCTTTCTTT. The full variable domain, with the rest looked up from reference TRBV18 and TRBJ1-1, is NAGVMQNPRHLVRRRGQEARLRCSPMKGHSHVYWYRQLPEEGLKFMVYLQKENIIDESGMPKERFSAEFPKEGPSILRIQQVVRGDSAAYFCASSPEGQNAEAFFGQGTRLTVV.

This clone was counted only a few times. The chain is built from TRBV30 and TRBJ1-5; D perhaps matches TRBD1 (6 bases). Per the germline V gene, CDR1 is GTSNPN and CDR2 is SVGIG (reference sequence). V was cut by 0 bases and J by 7 bases, with 10 bases left in between. CDR3 size: 13 residues. The CDR3 DNA reads TGTGCCTGGAGTGTTCAGGGGTTGCAGCCCCAGCATTTT. It yields the protein CAWSVQGLQPQHF.

The chain couples TRBV19 to TRBJ1-1; the D is unclear. The ends were cut back, 6 bases at V and 7 bases at J, with 9 bases in the middle. Per germline, CDR1 LNHDA and CDR2 SQIVND (reference sequence). There are 11 residues in the CDR3. CDR3 coding DNA: TGTGCCAGTAGCACAGTAAGTGAAGCTTTCTTT. Residues: CASSTVSEAFF.

This CDR3 reads CASSGDISNQPQHF. In DNA form, the CDR3 reads TGTGCCAGCAGTGGGGACATTAGCAATCAGCCCCAGCATTTT. The chain uses TRBV6-6 and TRBJ1-5, with D possibly TRBD1 on 6 matching bases. This CDR3 spans 14 amino acids. Looked up from germline, CDR1 is MNHNY and CDR2 is SVGAGI (reference sequence). Deletions cut 5 bases from V and 0 bases from J, with 8 bases between.

CDR3 DNA: TGTGCCAGCAGCCAAGGGAGTATGTTTAACACTGAAGCTTTCTTT. Amino acids: CASSQGSMFNTEAFF. The genes are TRBV3-1 (or the pseudogene TRBV3-2) and TRBJ1-1; D not resolved. This CDR3 region has 15 residues. The germline gives CDR1 LGHDT, CDR2 YNNKEL (reference sequence). Trimming took 1 base from V and 2 from J, leaving 11 bases between them.

The chain links TRBV30 to TRBJ1-3; D is ambiguous. CDR3 length: 13 amino acids. Germline V lookup: CDR1 GTSNPN, CDR2 SVGIG (reference sequence). The ends were cut back, 3 bases at V and 3 bases at J, with 9 bases in the middle. The CDR3 sequence: CAWSGVYGNTIYF. The CDR3 DNA follows: TGTGCCTGGAGCGGGGTATATGGAAACACCATATATTTT.

This sequence joins TRBV5-6 and TRBJ2-1; the match to TRBD1 covers 7 bases. CDR1 is SGHDT and CDR2 is YYEEEE in the germline V gene. There are 14 residues in the CDR3. V trimming: 6 bases; J trimming: 1 base; junction bases outside the gene matches: 4. The CDR3 here is CASTPTGSYNEQFF. CDR3 nucleotide sequence: TGTGCCAGCACCCCGACAGGGTCCTACAATGAGCAGTTCTTC.

This rearrangement joins TRBV13 to TRBJ1-2, with 8 bases aligning to TRBD1. Germline loops: CDR1 PRHDT, CDR2 FYEKMQ (reference sequence). CDR3 length equals 16 residues. Trimming at V came to 6 bases and at J to 6 bases, leaving 15 bases not matched to a gene. The CDR3 loop reads CASSTGTGILNDGYTF. CDR3 DNA: TGTGCCAGCAGTACCGGGACAGGAATTTTGAACGATGGCTACACCTTC. Together with reference TRBV13 and TRBJ1-2, the CDR3 gives the full variable domain: AAGVIQSPRHLIKEKRETATLKCYPIPRHDTVYWYQQGPGQDPQFLISFYEKMQSDKGSIPDRFSAQQFSDYHSELNMSSLELGDSALYFCASSTGTGILNDGYTFGSGTRLTVV.

The chain combines TRBV29-1 with TRBJ2-1; D possibly corresponds to TRBD1 (6 bases). V was shortened by 4 bases and J by 8 bases, with 18 bases between the two germline ends. Germline V gives CDR1 SQVTM, CDR2 ANQGSEA. The CDR3 consists of 14 residues. In DNA form, the CDR3 reads TGCAGCGTTGTACCCCTCAGGGGTATGGATGAGCAGTTCTTC. Translation: CSVVPLRGMDEQFF.

This clone was seen just once. The chain uses TRBV18 and TRBJ1-2; D unresolved. There are 14 residues in the CDR3. The germline CDR1 and CDR2 sequences are KGHSH and LQKENI. The V end was cut by 4 bases, the J end by 4 bases, with 13 bases between. CDR3 sequence: CASSLTQDSYGYTF. DNA for the CDR3: TGTGCCAGCTCACTAACTCAGGACTCCTATGGCTACACCTTC.

The V gene is TRBV18, the J gene TRBJ1-2; 7 nucleotides agree with TRBD1. J was trimmed by 5 bases and V by 3 bases; bases with no gene match: 9. The CDR3 is made up of 15 amino acids. Germline CDR1 and CDR2: KGHSH and LQKENI. The CDR3 bases are TGTGCCAGCTCACCCCGGGACAGCCGAACTTATGGCTACACCTTC. This sequence encodes CASSPRDSRTYGYTF.

J is TRBJ1-1 and V is TRBV12-3 or TRBV12-4; perhaps TRBD1 as D (5 bases). V was shortened by 7 bases and J by 11 bases, with 14 bases between the two germline ends. The CDR3 runs 11 residues. The CDR3 nucleotides read TGTGCCAGCAAAGGCGGGACGTCGGCTTTCTTT. Its translation is CASKGGTSAFF.

The genes are TRBV6-5 and TRBJ1-1, with D perhaps TRBD1 (5 bases). Germline CDR1 is MNHEY and CDR2 is SVGAGI. There are 14 residues in the CDR3. V dropped 7 bases and J dropped 7 bases, with 19 bases sitting between them. CDR3 nucleotides: TGTGCCAGCACCCCTCTGGGGGGGTCGGGTGAAGCTTTCTTT. This encodes CASTPLGGSGEAFF.